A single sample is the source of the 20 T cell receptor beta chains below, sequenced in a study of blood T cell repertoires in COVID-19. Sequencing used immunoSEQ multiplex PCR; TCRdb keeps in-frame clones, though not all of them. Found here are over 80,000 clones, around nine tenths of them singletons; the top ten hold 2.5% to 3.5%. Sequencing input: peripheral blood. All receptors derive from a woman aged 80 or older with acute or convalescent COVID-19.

For the CDR3, the DNA is TGTGCCAGCAGCAGACAGGGGAACACTGAAGCTTTCTTT. Translated, it gives CASSRQGNTEAFF. The J gene is TRBJ1-1, the V gene TRBV7-2; 7 nucleotides match TRBD1. CDR1 is SGHTA, CDR2 FQGNSA, per germline. V shed 5 bases and J 1 base; nucleotides not matched to a gene: 1. This CDR3 comprises 13 residues.

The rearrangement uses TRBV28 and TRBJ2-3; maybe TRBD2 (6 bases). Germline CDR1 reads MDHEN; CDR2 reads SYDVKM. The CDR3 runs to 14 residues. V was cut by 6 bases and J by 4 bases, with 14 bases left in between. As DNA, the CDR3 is TGTGCCAGCAGCCCCGGGACTCCCTCAGATACGCAGTATTTT. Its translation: CASSPGTPSDTQYF.

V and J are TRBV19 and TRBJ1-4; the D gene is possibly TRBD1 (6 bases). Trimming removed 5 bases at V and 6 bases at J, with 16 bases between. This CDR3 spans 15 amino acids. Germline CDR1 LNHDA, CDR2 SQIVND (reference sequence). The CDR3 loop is CASSPSTGTYEKLFF. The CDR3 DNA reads TGTGCCAGTAGTCCCTCAACCGGGACATATGAAAAACTGTTTTTT.

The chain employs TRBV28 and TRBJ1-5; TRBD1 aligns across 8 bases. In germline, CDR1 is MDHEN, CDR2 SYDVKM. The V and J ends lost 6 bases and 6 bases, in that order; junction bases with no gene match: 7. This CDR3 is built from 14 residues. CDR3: CASSRTGLAQPQHF. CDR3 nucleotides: TGTGCCAGCAGCCGGACAGGGCTGGCTCAGCCCCAGCATTTT. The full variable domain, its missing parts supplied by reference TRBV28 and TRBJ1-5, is DVKVTQSSRYLVKRTGEKVFLECVQDMDHENMFWYRQDPGLGLRLIYFSYDVKMKEKGDIPEGYSVSREKKERFSLILESASTNQTSMYLCASSRTGLAQPQHFGDGTRLSIL.

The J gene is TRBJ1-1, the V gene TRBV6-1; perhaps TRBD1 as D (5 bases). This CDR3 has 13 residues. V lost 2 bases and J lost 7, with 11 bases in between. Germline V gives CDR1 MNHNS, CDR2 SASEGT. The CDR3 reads CASSENAGLEAFF. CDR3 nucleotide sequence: TGTGCCAGCAGTGAAAATGCGGGGCTTGAAGCTTTCTTT.

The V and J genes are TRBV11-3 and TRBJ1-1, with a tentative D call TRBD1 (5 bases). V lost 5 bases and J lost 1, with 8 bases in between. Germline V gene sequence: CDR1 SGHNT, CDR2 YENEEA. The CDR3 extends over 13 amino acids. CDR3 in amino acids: CASSQRGNTEAFF. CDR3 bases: TGTGCCAGCAGCCAAAGGGGGAACACTGAAGCTTTCTTT.

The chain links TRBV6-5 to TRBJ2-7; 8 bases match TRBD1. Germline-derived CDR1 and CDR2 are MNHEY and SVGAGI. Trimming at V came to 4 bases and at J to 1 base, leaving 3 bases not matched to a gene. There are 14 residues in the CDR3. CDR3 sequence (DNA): TGTGCCAGCAGTTGGACAGGGTCGTCCTACGAGCAGTACTTC. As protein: CASSWTGSSYEQYF.

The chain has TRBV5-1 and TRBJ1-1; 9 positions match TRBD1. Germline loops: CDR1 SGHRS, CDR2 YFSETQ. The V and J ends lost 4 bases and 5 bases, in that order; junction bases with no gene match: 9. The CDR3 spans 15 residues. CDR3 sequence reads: CASSSGQGIGTEAFF. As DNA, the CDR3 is TGCGCCAGCAGCAGTGGACAGGGGATAGGAACTGAAGCTTTCTTT.

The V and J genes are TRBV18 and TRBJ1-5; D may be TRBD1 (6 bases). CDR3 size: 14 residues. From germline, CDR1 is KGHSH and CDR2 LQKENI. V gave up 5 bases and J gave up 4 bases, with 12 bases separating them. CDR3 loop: CASSADRNNQPQHF. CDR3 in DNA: TGTGCCAGCTCAGCAGACAGGAATAATCAGCCCCAGCATTTT.

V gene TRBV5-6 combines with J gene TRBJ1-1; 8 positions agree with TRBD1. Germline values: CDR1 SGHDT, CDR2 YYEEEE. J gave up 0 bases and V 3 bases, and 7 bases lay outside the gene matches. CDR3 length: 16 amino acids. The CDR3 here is CASSWRTGRMNTEAFF. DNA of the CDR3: TGTGCCAGCAGCTGGAGGACAGGGCGAATGAACACTGAAGCTTTCTTT.

The CDR3 DNA sequence: TGTGCCAGCAGCTTGGTGCGGGACTCGTACAATGAGCAGTTCTTC. This translates into CASSLVRDSYNEQFF. V is TRBV11-2 and J is TRBJ2-1; weak D call: TRBD2 (6 bases). V lost 3 bases to trimming and J lost 4 bases, with 13 bases between them. This CDR3 comprises 15 residues. Germline-derived CDR1 and CDR2 are SGHAT and FQNNGV.

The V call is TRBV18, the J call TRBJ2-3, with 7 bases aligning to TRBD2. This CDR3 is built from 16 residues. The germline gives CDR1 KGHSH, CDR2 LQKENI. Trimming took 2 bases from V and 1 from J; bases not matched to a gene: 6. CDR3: CASSPYAGVGTDTQYF. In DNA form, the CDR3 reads TGTGCCAGCTCACCATATGCGGGGGTCGGCACAGATACGCAGTATTTT.

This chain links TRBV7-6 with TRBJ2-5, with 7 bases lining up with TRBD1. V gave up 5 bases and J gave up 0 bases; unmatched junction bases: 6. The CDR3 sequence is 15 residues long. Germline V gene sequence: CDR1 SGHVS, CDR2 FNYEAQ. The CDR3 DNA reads TGTGCCAGCAGCCCCCGGGACAGACACCAAGAGACCCAGTACTTC. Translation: CASSPRDRHQETQYF.

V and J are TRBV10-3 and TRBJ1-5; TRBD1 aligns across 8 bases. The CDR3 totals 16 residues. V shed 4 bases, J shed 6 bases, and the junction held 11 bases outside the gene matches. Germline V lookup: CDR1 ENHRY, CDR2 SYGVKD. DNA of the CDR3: TGTGCCATCAGTGCACTGGACAGGGATCAGGGTCAGCCCCAGCATTTT. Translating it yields CAISALDRDQGQPQHF.

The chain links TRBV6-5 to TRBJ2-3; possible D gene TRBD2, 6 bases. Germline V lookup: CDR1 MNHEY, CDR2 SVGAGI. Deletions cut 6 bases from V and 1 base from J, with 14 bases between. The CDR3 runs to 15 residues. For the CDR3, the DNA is TGTGCCAGCAGCCTCTTAGCGGCGGGCACAGATACGCAGTATTTT. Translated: CASSLLAAGTDTQYF.

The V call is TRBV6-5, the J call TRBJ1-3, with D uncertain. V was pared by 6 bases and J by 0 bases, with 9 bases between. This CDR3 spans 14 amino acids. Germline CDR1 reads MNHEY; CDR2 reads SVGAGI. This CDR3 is CASRSENSGNTIYF. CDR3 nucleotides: TGTGCCAGCAGATCCGAGAACTCTGGAAACACCATATATTTT.

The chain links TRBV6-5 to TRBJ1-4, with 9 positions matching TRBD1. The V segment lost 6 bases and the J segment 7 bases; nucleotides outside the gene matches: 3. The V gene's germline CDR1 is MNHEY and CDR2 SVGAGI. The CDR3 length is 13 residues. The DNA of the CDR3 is TGTGCCAGCAGCAGGGACAGGGTTGAAAAACTGTTTTTT. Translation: CASSRDRVEKLFF.

CDR3 sequence (DNA): TGTGCCAGCAGCTTGGAACTAGCGGGGGGGCTCGGTGAGCAGTTCTTC. This gives the protein CASSLELAGGLGEQFF. The chain couples TRBV5-5 to TRBJ2-1; 13 bases map to TRBD2. CDR3 length: 16 amino acids. The germline V gene encodes CDR1 SGHKS and CDR2 YYEKEE (reference sequence). Trimming at V came to 0 bases and at J to 9 bases, leaving 6 bases not matched to a gene.

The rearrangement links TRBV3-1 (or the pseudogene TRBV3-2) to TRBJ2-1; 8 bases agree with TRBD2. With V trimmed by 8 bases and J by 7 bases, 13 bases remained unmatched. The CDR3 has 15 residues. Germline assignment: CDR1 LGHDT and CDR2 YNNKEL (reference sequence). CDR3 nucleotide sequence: TGTGCCAGCGGACAGACGGGAGGGCCGTTTAATGAGCAGTTCTTC. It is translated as CASGQTGGPFNEQFF.

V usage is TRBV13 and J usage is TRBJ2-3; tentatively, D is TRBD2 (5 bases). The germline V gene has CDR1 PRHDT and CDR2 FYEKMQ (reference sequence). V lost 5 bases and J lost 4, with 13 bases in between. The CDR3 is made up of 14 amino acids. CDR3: CASSPRRAADTQYF. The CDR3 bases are TGTGCCAGCAGCCCCCGGCGGGCGGCAGATACGCAGTATTTT.